Listed here are 13 T cell receptor beta chains from one sample, sequenced in a study of OX40 agonist ivuxolimab in advanced cancers. Clones were sequenced by immunoSEQ multiplex PCR, and TCRdb holds only the in-frame ones, with some missing. This repertoire shows tens of thousands of clones, around four fifths found once; its top ten account for roughly a quarter. The sequences come from CD4+ or CD8+ T cells sorted from blood, collected in a trial of the OX40 agonist ivuxolimab. The receptors derive from an adult with an advanced solid tumor such as melanoma, head and neck, liver or kidney cancer.

This chain uses TRBV6-5 with TRBJ1-6; 7 bases align to TRBD1. Trimming removed 6 bases from V and 10 bases from J; junction bases left unmatched: 12. Germline loops: CDR1 MNHEY, CDR2 SVGAGI. This CDR3 is built from 15 residues. Here the CDR3 reads CASRTDRMSGSPLHF. CDR3 in DNA: TGTGCCAGCAGAACGGACAGGATGAGCGGCTCACCCCTCCACTTT.

V and J are TRBV10-3 and TRBJ1-2, with 12 bases lining up with TRBD1. J lost 7 bases, V lost 8 bases, and 8 bases had no gene match. The CDR3 sequence is 14 residues long. Germline V gene sequence: CDR1 ENHRY, CDR2 SYGVKD. The CDR3 protein is CAIGAGQGAGGYTF. The CDR3 DNA follows: TGTGCCATCGGAGCGGGACAGGGGGCGGGTGGCTACACCTTC.

The J gene is TRBJ1-2, the V gene TRBV11-2, with D uncertain. The V and J ends lost 1 base and 7 bases respectively, with 7 bases between them. This CDR3 is 12 amino acids long. CDR1 and CDR2 (germline): SGHAT, FQNNGV. The CDR3 DNA follows: TGTGCCAGCAGCTTAGGGAGGGTTGGCTACACCTTC. This sequence encodes CASSLGRVGYTF.

The J gene is TRBJ1-5, the V gene TRBV6-1; D gene ambiguous. The CDR3 consists of 15 residues. V lost 1 base, J lost 2 bases, and 9 bases lay in between. CDR1 and CDR2 (germline): MNHNS, SASEGT. The CDR3 DNA follows: TGTGCCAGCAGTGAAGGAGGCCAGGGCAATCAGCCCCAGCATTTT. Translating gives CASSEGGQGNQPQHF.

V is TRBV6-4 and J is TRBJ1-1, with TRBD1 identical over 7 bases. V dropped 4 bases and J dropped 1; count of bases not matched to a gene: 6. The CDR3 loop spans 15 amino acids. From germline, CDR1 is MRHNA and CDR2 SNTAGT. The CDR3: CASSVQGGANTEAFF. The CDR3 nucleotides read TGTGCCAGCAGTGTTCAGGGGGGTGCGAACACTGAAGCTTTCTTT.

This chain links TRBV2 with TRBJ1-2; possibly TRBD1 for D (5 bases). Germline V lookup: CDR1 SNHLY, CDR2 FYNNEI. The germline V and J ends were trimmed by 1 base and 5 bases, with 14 bases remaining between them. The CDR3 contains 15 residues. The CDR3 region is CASSEDYGRAYGYTF. CDR3 in DNA: TGTGCCAGCAGTGAAGACTACGGCAGGGCATATGGCTACACCTTC.

The V call is TRBV28, the J call TRBJ2-5; 7 bases line up with TRBD2. Germline lookup yields CDR1 MDHEN and CDR2 SYDVKM. There are 16 residues in the CDR3. Germline trimming cut 0 bases from V and 2 bases from J; bases unmatched to any gene: 6. CDR3 DNA: TGTGCCAGCAGTTTATGGGCTAGCGGTCGTCAAGAGACCCAGTACTTC. It translates to CASSLWASGRQETQYF. Drawing the rest from reference TRBV28 and TRBJ2-5, the complete variable domain is DVKVTQSSRYLVKRTGEKVFLECVQDMDHENMFWYRQDPGLGLRLIYFSYDVKMKEKGDIPEGYSVSREKKERFSLILESASTNQTSMYLCASSLWASGRQETQYFGPGTRLLVL.

The V gene is TRBV2, the J gene TRBJ2-2, with D possibly being TRBD1 (5 bases). Germline assignment: CDR1 SNHLY and CDR2 FYNNEI. CDR3 length: 13 amino acids. V was cut by 7 bases and J by 5 bases, with 11 bases left in between. Here the CDR3 DNA reads TGTGCCAGCAACCAAGGGGCTACCGGGGAGCTGTTTTTT. It codes for CASNQGATGELFF.

This chain links TRBV2 with TRBJ1-4; D call uncertain. The CDR3 has 16 residues. Between the trimmed V and J ends, which lost 9 bases and 0 bases, there was a span of 17 bases. Germline CDR1 reads SNHLY; CDR2 reads FYNNEI. The CDR3 DNA follows: TGTGCCAGTACAGCGAGGAGGAGTGCAACTAATGAAAAACTGTTTTTT. This encodes CASTARRSATNEKLFF.

The chain couples TRBV19 to TRBJ2-2; 8 nucleotides agree with TRBD1. J was trimmed by 5 bases and V by 6 bases; bases with no gene match: 17. This CDR3 is 18 amino acids long. Germline CDR1 LNHDA, CDR2 SQIVND (reference sequence). The CDR3 reads CASRKSRQGAHVTGELFF. DNA of the CDR3: TGTGCCAGTAGAAAAAGCCGTCAGGGGGCGCATGTTACCGGGGAGCTGTTTTTT.

This clone was seen just once. The chain joins TRBV19 to TRBJ1-2, with a tentative D call TRBD1 (6 bases). This CDR3 is built from 14 residues. CDR1 and CDR2 from the germline V gene are LNHDA and SQIVND (reference sequence). Trimming took 5 bases from V and 8 from J, leaving 18 bases between them. The CDR3, as DNA: TGTGCCAGTAGTTCCCCGGGGACATCGAGGGGCTACACCTTC. This gives the protein CASSSPGTSRGYTF.

By frequency in the sample, this clone is medium-sized. The chain couples TRBV27 to TRBJ1-6; D possibly corresponds to TRBD1 (5 bases). V lost 4 bases, J lost 6 bases, and 10 bases lay in between. Germline V CDR1 and CDR2: MNHEY, SMNVEV (reference sequence). This CDR3 has 14 amino acids. CDR3 sequence (DNA): TGTGCCAGCAGTTCCGGGACCCCTAATTCACCCCTCCACTTT. This gives the protein CASSSGTPNSPLHF.

This clone was seen a single time. The chain couples TRBV5-1 to TRBJ2-3, with a tentative D call TRBD2 (5 bases). The CDR3 length is 14 residues. Germline V gene sequence: CDR1 SGHRS, CDR2 YFSETQ. V was cut by 4 bases and J by 2 bases, with 11 bases left in between. For the CDR3, the DNA is TGCGCCAGCAGCGAAGGACTGGCCACAGATACGCAGTATTTT. Residues: CASSEGLATDTQYF.